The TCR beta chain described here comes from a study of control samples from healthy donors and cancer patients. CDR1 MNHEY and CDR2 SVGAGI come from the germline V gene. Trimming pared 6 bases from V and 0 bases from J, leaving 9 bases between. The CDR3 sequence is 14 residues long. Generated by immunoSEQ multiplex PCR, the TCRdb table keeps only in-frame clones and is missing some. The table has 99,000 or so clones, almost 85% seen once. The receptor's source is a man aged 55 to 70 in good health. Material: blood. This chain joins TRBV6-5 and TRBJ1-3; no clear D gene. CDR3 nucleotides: TGTGCCAGCAGCCGCGGTGTCTCTGGAAACACCATATATTTT. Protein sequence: CASSRGVSGNTIYF.